The clone carrying this T cell receptor beta chain came up many times. Each donor provided about 5 to 9 ml of heparinized whole blood. This sample is part of a study of T cell clonality in common variable immunodeficiency. Sequenced by immunoSEQ multiplex PCR; TCRdb stores in-frame clones only, minus some. The specimen has under 45,000 clones, none found just once. The clonotype was recovered from a person aged 18 to 70 in good health. Sequenced material: peripheral blood mononuclear cells.

The sequenced part of the CDR3 DNA is TGCAGTGCTAGAGATCCGTGGGCAGGGTCTGGC. It yields the protein CSARDPWAGSG. In full, the CDR3 reads CSARDPWAGSGYTF. The chain uses TRBV20-1 and TRBJ1-2; a weak D match, TRBD1 (5 bases). The CDR3 end falls 3 residues outside the read, so it is completed with the germline J gene. The V gene lost 0 bases and the J gene lost 7 bases, with 15 bases spanning the gap. This CDR3 spans 14 amino acids. The germline gives CDR1 DFQATT, CDR2 SNEGSKA (reference sequence).